A single sample is the source of the 32 T cell receptor beta chains below, sequenced in a study of identical twins. TCRdb reprocessed the 5' RACE reads via MiXCR and lists one record per CDR3 protein. The table lists roughly 500,000 distinct CDR3 sequences, 20% to 25% of them singletons. These records were also assigned to another study, of T cells expressing NK-cell markers.

What was sequenced was CD4+ T cells sorted from blood. Source of these receptors: a woman aged 18-29 years in good health.

This clonotype was detected many times. The chain uses TRBV6-1 and TRBJ2-5, with TRBD2 matching 9 bases. This CDR3 contains 15 residues. The V and J ends lost 6 bases and 9 bases, in that order; junction bases with no gene match: 14. Germline V gene data show CDR1 as MNHNS and CDR2 as SASEGT. In nucleotides, the CDR3 is TGTGCCAGCAGCCCTCAGACTAGCGGTGTGCGGGCCCAGTACTTC. It yields the protein CASSPQTSGVRAQYF.

This clonotype came up once. The genes are TRBV5-1 and TRBJ1-6; D gene unclear. This CDR3 spans 16 amino acids. Looked up from germline, CDR1 is SGHRS and CDR2 is YFSETQ. Trimming shortened V by 2 bases and J by 0 bases, and 9 bases separated the two germline ends. CDR3 sequence (DNA): TGCGCCAGCAGCTTTACAGCTAGCTCCTATAATTCACCCCTCCACTTT. It codes for CASSFTASSYNSPLHF.

V and J are TRBV20-1 and TRBJ2-5; 7 bases align to TRBD1. J gave up 0 bases and V 4 bases, and 5 bases lay outside the gene matches. This CDR3 region has 14 residues. The V gene's germline CDR1 is DFQATT and CDR2 SNEGSKA (reference sequence). The CDR3, as DNA: TGCAGTGCTAAGGGACAGACGTACCAAGAGACCCAGTACTTC. It encodes CSAKGQTYQETQYF.

This chain joins TRBV7-2 and TRBJ1-2; D ambiguous. Per the germline V gene, CDR1 is SGHTA and CDR2 is FQGNSA. The CDR3 contains 13 residues. V lost 4 bases to trimming and J lost 8 bases, with 14 bases between them. The CDR3: CASSSANLQGYTF. The DNA of the CDR3 is TGTGCCAGCAGCTCCGCGAACTTACAAGGCTACACCTTC.

This clonotype has just a few counts. The genes are TRBV5-1 and TRBJ2-7, with D hard to call. Trimming took off 0 bases at V and 0 bases at J, with 13 bases between the two ends. There are 16 residues in the CDR3. The V gene's germline CDR1 is SGHRS and CDR2 YFSETQ. CDR3 in amino acids: CASSLVVIDNSYEQYF. The CDR3 coding sequence is TGCGCCAGCAGCTTGGTCGTAATCGACAACTCCTACGAGCAGTACTTC.

The rearrangement joins TRBV9 to TRBJ2-3; 8 bases align to TRBD1. CDR3 length equals 14 residues. The germline V gene encodes CDR1 SGDLS and CDR2 YYNGEE. V lost 4 bases, J lost 4 bases, and 5 bases stayed unmatched. The DNA of the CDR3 is TGTGCCAGCAGCCCTCGGACAGGGTCAGATACGCAGTATTTT. Translation gives CASSPRTGSDTQYF.

This clonotype has just a few counts. J is TRBJ2-1 and V is TRBV27; 13 positions agree with TRBD2. This CDR3 is 16 amino acids long. CDR1 MNHEY and CDR2 SMNVEV come from the germline V gene (reference sequence). With 2 bases clipped from V and 10 bases from J, the junction kept 8 bases outside the gene matches. The CDR3 sequence is CASSLRTSGGAAEQFF. As DNA, the CDR3 is TGTGCCAGCAGTTTACGTACTAGCGGGGGGGCTGCCGAGCAGTTCTTC.

This sequence joins TRBV7-2 and TRBJ2-7, with D possibly matching TRBD2 (6 bases). The CDR3 runs to 16 residues. V was shortened by 5 bases and J by 0 bases, with 17 bases between the two germline ends. CDR1 and CDR2 from the germline V gene are SGHTA and FQGNSA. The CDR3 sequence is CASSASLVGLSYEQYF. The CDR3 DNA reads as TGTGCCAGCAGCGCTTCACTGGTGGGACTCTCCTACGAGCAGTACTTC.

The genes are TRBV12-3 or TRBV12-4 and TRBJ1-6; D is unresolved. The CDR3 runs 13 residues. V lost 4 bases and J 10 bases, leaving 11 bases between the germline ends. The CDR3, as DNA: TGTGCCAGCAGTTATTTGGGAAACTCACCCCTCCACTTT. This codes for CASSYLGNSPLHF.

This clonotype was counted once. The chain joins TRBV5-1 to TRBJ2-1; TRBD2 matches at 10 bases. The germline V gene encodes CDR1 SGHRS and CDR2 YFSETQ. The CDR3 runs to 15 residues. The V gene end was trimmed by 4 bases and the J gene end by 6 bases; junction bases not matched to a gene: 7. Here the CDR3 DNA reads TGCGCCAGCAGCCCGCAGCCTAGCGGGGGCAATGAGCAGTTCTTC. It translates to CASSPQPSGGNEQFF.

This clonotype appeared a few times. The chain is built from TRBV6-2 or TRBV6-3 and TRBJ2-2; 8 nucleotides agree with TRBD2. The ends lost 5 bases at V and 4 bases at J; junction bases unmatched: 9. This CDR3 comprises 16 residues. Germline V gene data show CDR1 as MNHEY and CDR2 as SVGEGT. CDR3 sequence: CASSPRTSSTTGELFF. CDR3 in DNA: TGTGCCAGCAGTCCAAGGACTAGCTCCACCACCGGGGAGCTGTTTTTT.

This clonotype occurred a few times. The chain has TRBV7-8 and TRBJ2-7, with D possibly being TRBD1 (8 bases). The germline V gene encodes CDR1 SGHVS and CDR2 FQNEAQ. The CDR3 is 13 residues long. V lost 6 bases to trimming and J lost 6 bases, with 15 bases between them. This CDR3 reads CASREQGEGEQYF. CDR3 DNA: TGTGCCAGCAGAGAACAGGGGGAGGGCGAGCAGTACTTC.

In this sample, this clonotype turned up many times. The chain recombines TRBV30 with TRBJ2-2, with D maybe TRBD2 (6 bases). In germline, CDR1 is GTSNPN, CDR2 SVGIG (reference sequence). The ends were cut back, 4 bases at V and 0 bases at J, with 15 bases in the middle. The CDR3 has 16 residues. CDR3 in DNA: TGTGCCTGGAAAGCTCCCGGGACTCCGAACACCGGGGAGCTGTTTTTT. This sequence encodes CAWKAPGTPNTGELFF.

This clonotype was detected only a few times. The rearrangement uses TRBV7-3 and TRBJ1-5; no clear D. The CDR3 covers 9 residues. Trimming stripped 9 bases from V and 7 bases from J, with 4 bases between. In germline, CDR1 is SGHTA, CDR2 FQGTGA. CDR3 protein: CASRQPQHF. The CDR3 DNA follows: TGTGCCAGTAGGCAGCCCCAGCATTTT.

The V and J genes are TRBV7-2 and TRBJ1-2; TRBD1 aligns across 11 bases. Trimming cost V 7 bases and J 8 bases; bases outside gene matches: 6. The CDR3 contains 13 residues. The germline V gene encodes CDR1 SGHTA and CDR2 FQGNSA. In nucleotides, the CDR3 is TGTGCCAGCACCTTGGGACAGGGGGACGGCTACACCTTC. The encoded protein is CASTLGQGDGYTF. The entire variable domain, with the rest obtained from reference TRBV7-2 and TRBJ1-2, is as follows: GAGVSQSPSNKVTEKGKDVELRCDPISGHTALYWYRQSLGQGLEFLIYFQGNSAPDKSGLPSDRFSAERTGGSVSTLTIQRTQQEDSAVYLCASTLGQGDGYTFGSGTRLTVV.

The V gene is TRBV20-1, the J gene TRBJ2-5; D is ambiguous. The V and J ends lost 6 bases and 5 bases respectively, with 10 bases between them. The CDR3 sequence is 11 residues long. From germline, CDR1 is DFQATT and CDR2 SNEGSKA (reference sequence). CDR3 in amino acids: CSAVPGETQYF. The DNA of the CDR3 is TGCAGTGCAGTCCCCGGGGAGACCCAGTACTTC.

This clonotype was observed a few times. This chain's CDR3 is CATSEMREDGNNEQFF. CDR3 in DNA: TGTGCCACCAGTGAGATGAGGGAGGACGGGAACAATGAGCAGTTCTTC. The chain links TRBV24-1 to TRBJ2-1; TRBD2 might be the D (6 bases). The V and J ends lost 4 bases and 5 bases respectively, with 17 bases between them. The germline gives CDR1 KGHDR, CDR2 SFDVKD. CDR3 length: 16 residues.

This clonotype came up a few times. The chain recombines TRBV6-5 with TRBJ1-1, with 9 bases identical to TRBD1. CDR3 size: 15 residues. Germline V gene lookup returns CDR1 MNHEY and CDR2 SVGAGI. The V gene end was trimmed by 2 bases and the J gene end by 5 bases; junction bases not matched to a gene: 6. CDR3 region: CASSYGQGTGTEAFF. The CDR3, as DNA: TGTGCCAGCAGTTACGGACAGGGGACGGGTACTGAAGCTTTCTTT.

This clonotype was observed a few times. The J gene is TRBJ2-2, the V gene TRBV27, with D uncertain. Germline-derived CDR1 and CDR2 are MNHEY and SMNVEV (reference sequence). With 0 bases removed from V and 6 bases from J, the gap between germline ends came to 20 bases. The length of the CDR3 is 18 residues. This CDR3 reads CASSLSPQAATRSGELFF. The CDR3 coding sequence is TGTGCCAGCAGTTTATCGCCCCAGGCGGCTACGCGTTCCGGGGAGCTGTTTTTT.

The genes are TRBV28 and TRBJ2-7; D is perhaps TRBD2 (5 bases). There are 16 residues in the CDR3. CDR1 and CDR2 (germline): MDHEN, SYDVKM. V was clipped by 4 bases and J by 0 bases, with 16 bases between them. CDR3 loop: CASSSTGILTSYEQYF. The CDR3 nucleotides are TGTGCCAGCAGTTCGACGGGAATACTCACCTCCTACGAGCAGTACTTC.

In this sample, this clonotype turned up many times. V is TRBV20-1 and J is TRBJ2-1; D unresolved. The CDR3 totals 11 residues. The V end lost 5 bases, the J end lost 10 bases, and 12 bases lay between the germline ends. Per the germline V gene, CDR1 is DFQATT and CDR2 is SNEGSKA (reference sequence). The CDR3 DNA reads as TGCAGTGCTCCTACTCGCAGCGAGCAGTTCTTC. It translates to CSAPTRSEQFF.

V is TRBV7-6 and J is TRBJ2-2; D not certain. Germline V gives CDR1 SGHVS, CDR2 FNYEAQ. Deletions cut 8 bases from V and 0 bases from J, with 10 bases between. The CDR3 covers 14 residues. CDR3 DNA: TGTGCCAGCGGAAAACAGACGAACACCGGGGAGCTGTTTTTT. Translation gives CASGKQTNTGELFF.

Ten or more counts support this clonotype. The V call is TRBV6-5, the J call TRBJ2-3; TRBD2 aligns across 10 bases. V shed 0 bases and J 2 bases; nucleotides not matched to a gene: 8. Germline CDR1 and CDR2: MNHEY and SVGAGI. The CDR3 has 18 residues. The CDR3 is CASSYSAQRGGHTDTQYF. The CDR3, as DNA: TGTGCCAGCAGTTACTCCGCCCAGCGGGGGGGGCACACAGATACGCAGTATTTT.

This chain connects TRBV2 to TRBJ1-5, with 9 bases lining up with TRBD1. Germline CDR1 and CDR2: SNHLY and FYNNEI. Losses at the gene ends were 8 bases for V and 5 bases for J; bases not matched to a gene: 10. This CDR3 is 15 amino acids long. As DNA, the CDR3 is TGTGCCAGCCACCGGGACAGGGTTGGGGATCAGCCCCAGCATTTT. Protein: CASHRDRVGDQPQHF.

V and J are TRBV3-1 and TRBJ2-5, with D perhaps matching TRBD2 (5 bases). Deletions cut 0 bases from V and 0 bases from J, with 8 bases between. The germline gives CDR1 LGHDT, CDR2 YNNKEL (reference sequence). The CDR3 runs 15 residues. The DNA for the CDR3 is TGTGCCAGCAGCCAAGAAACCGGGAACCAAGAGACCCAGTACTTC. This translates into CASSQETGNQETQYF.

This clonotype was picked up a small number of times. The rearrangement joins TRBV20-1 to TRBJ2-3, with TRBD2 matching 9 bases. Germline CDR1 and CDR2: DFQATT and SNEGSKA (reference sequence). V lost 1 base to trimming and J lost 7 bases; unmatched junction nucleotides: 12. This CDR3 is built from 16 residues. CDR3 loop: CSARGTQAGGSNTQYF. CDR3 in DNA: TGCAGTGCTAGAGGAACCCAAGCGGGAGGATCCAATACGCAGTATTTT.

This clonotype occurred a few times. The genes are TRBV2 and TRBJ1-1, with 7 bases that match TRBD1. The CDR3 consists of 13 residues. CDR1 SNHLY and CDR2 FYNNEI come from the germline V gene. The J segment lost 3 bases and the V segment lost 9 bases, leaving 7 bases of the junction unmatched. The CDR3, as DNA: TGTGCCAGTTTGGGACAGCCCTACACTGAAGCTTTCTTT. It encodes CASLGQPYTEAFF.

This clonotype came up a few times. This rearrangement joins TRBV2 to TRBJ2-1, with 8 bases that match TRBD2. Germline assignment: CDR1 SNHLY and CDR2 FYNNEI. The CDR3 is 16 residues long. After removal of 4 bases from V and 4 bases from J, the junction contained 9 bases not matched to a gene. The CDR3 spells CASSATLAGMYNEQFF. CDR3 nucleotide sequence: TGTGCCAGCAGTGCTACGCTAGCGGGCATGTACAATGAGCAGTTCTTC.

The chain joins TRBV20-1 to TRBJ1-2, with 7 bases that match TRBD1. J was trimmed by 6 bases and V by 5 bases; bases with no gene match: 12. The germline V gene has CDR1 DFQATT and CDR2 SNEGSKA (reference sequence). The CDR3 totals 14 residues. CDR3 in amino acids: CSALQDREKNGYTF. The CDR3 DNA is TGCAGTGCTTTACAAGACAGGGAGAAGAATGGCTACACCTTC.

This chain uses TRBV20-1 with TRBJ2-3; D call uncertain. The CDR3 runs 13 residues. The germline V gene encodes CDR1 DFQATT and CDR2 SNEGSKA (reference sequence). Trimming took off 5 bases at V and 1 base at J, with 10 bases between the two ends. The DNA of the CDR3 is TGCAGTGCTGGATTTCCGGGCACAGATACGCAGTATTTT. Translation gives CSAGFPGTDTQYF.

In this sample, this clonotype turned up many times. This sequence joins TRBV12-3 or TRBV12-4 and TRBJ2-7, with a possible D match to TRBD2 (6 bases). The germline V and J ends were trimmed by 0 bases and 2 bases, with 8 bases remaining between them. CDR3 length: 14 amino acids. In DNA form, the CDR3 reads TGTGCCAGCAGTTTAGCGGAGGGTCCCTACGAGCAGTACTTC. This gives the protein CASSLAEGPYEQYF.

The chain joins TRBV11-3 to TRBJ2-1; D perhaps matches TRBD2 (6 bases). Germline values: CDR1 SGHNT, CDR2 YENEEA. V was trimmed by 4 bases and J by 7 bases, leaving 14 bases between them. CDR3 length equals 14 residues. The CDR3 region is CASSSRGGQNEQFF. The CDR3 DNA reads as TGTGCCAGCAGCTCCCGGGGAGGCCAAAATGAGCAGTTCTTC. The variable domain in full, completed from reference TRBV11-3 and TRBJ2-1, reads EAGVVQSPRYKIIEKKQPVAFWCNPISGHNTLYWYLQNLGQGPELLIRYENEEAVDDSQLPKDRFSAERLKGVDSTLKIQPAELGDSAVYLCASSSRGGQNEQFFGPGTRLTVL.